A selection of T cell receptor beta chains follows, all from one sample in a study of T cell therapy after organ transplantation. The antigens for these receptors are not known. Libraries were prepared by immunoSEQ multiplex PCR; TCRdb keeps only in-frame clonotypes and omits some of them. Here the sample spans some 47,000 clones, around 93% being singletons. The sample was CD8+ T cells from blood, taken before autologous CMV-specific T cell therapy. These receptors were taken from a human patient who had received a solid organ transplant and had CMV disease. Each CDR3 is given with its conserved first and last residue. A D gene is named only where the DNA matches it firmly. Clone size is shown for a subset of rows, as once, few, many or a class of expanded clone.

clone size: .; D gene: TRBD2; V gene: TRBV7-6; J gene: TRBJ2-7; CDR3 DNA: TGTGCCAGCAGTGCAACTAGCGGGAGGGCCTACGAGCAGTACTTC; CDR3 protein: CASSATSGRAYEQYF
clone size: .; D gene: .; V gene: TRBV5-1; J gene: TRBJ2-2; CDR3 DNA: TGCGCCAGCAGCTTGTCTGGCAGCGGGGAGCTGTTTTTT; CDR3 protein: CASSLSGSGELFF
clone size: .; D gene: TRBD1; V gene: TRBV27; J gene: TRBJ2-1; CDR3 DNA: TGTGCCAGCAGTTTTACGGCCAGGGGGCCCTACAATGAGCAGTTCTTC; CDR3 protein: CASSFTARGPYNEQFF
clone size: .; D gene: .; V gene: TRBV10-3; J gene: TRBJ1-2; CDR3 DNA: TGTGCCATCAGTGAGACCCGAATAGAGATAGGATCGGGGGCGGGGTACTATGGCTACACCTTC; CDR3 protein: CAISETRIEIGSGAGYYGYTF
clone size: .; D gene: .; V gene: TRBV30; J gene: TRBJ2-7; CDR3 DNA: TGTGCCTGGACCTACTCCTACGAGCAGTACTTC; CDR3 protein: CAWTYSYEQYF
clone size: .; D gene: TRBD2; V gene: TRBV4-2; J gene: TRBJ2-5; CDR3 DNA: TGTGCCAGCAGCCCCGACGGGACTAGCGGTTCACAAGAGACCCAGTACTTC; CDR3 protein: CASSPDGTSGSQETQYF
clone size: once; D gene: .; V gene: TRBV5-4; J gene: TRBJ2-4; CDR3 DNA: TGTGCCAGCAGCTTCACAGGGGGGGAAAACATTCAGTACTTC; CDR3 protein: CASSFTGGENIQYF
clone size: .; D gene: TRBD2; V gene: TRBV19; J gene: TRBJ2-1; CDR3 DNA: TGTGCCAGTAGTATAGGACTAGCAGGTGAGCAGTTCTTC; CDR3 protein: CASSIGLAGEQFF
clone size: .; D gene: .; V gene: TRBV7-9; J gene: TRBJ1-1; CDR3 DNA: TGTGCCAGCAGCTCGGGGGGGCAATATGAGGCTTTCTTT; CDR3 protein: CASSSGGQYEAFF
clone size: .; D gene: .; V gene: TRBV5-1; J gene: TRBJ2-1; CDR3 DNA: TGCGCCAGCAGCTTGGGCCCCGGGGATGAGCAGTTCTTC; CDR3 protein: CASSLGPGDEQFF
clone size: once; D gene: TRBD1; V gene: TRBV10-2; J gene: TRBJ2-1; CDR3 DNA: TGCGCCAGCAGCCAAACAGGGGGCGCCTACAATGAGCAGTTCTTC; CDR3 protein: CASSQTGGAYNEQFF